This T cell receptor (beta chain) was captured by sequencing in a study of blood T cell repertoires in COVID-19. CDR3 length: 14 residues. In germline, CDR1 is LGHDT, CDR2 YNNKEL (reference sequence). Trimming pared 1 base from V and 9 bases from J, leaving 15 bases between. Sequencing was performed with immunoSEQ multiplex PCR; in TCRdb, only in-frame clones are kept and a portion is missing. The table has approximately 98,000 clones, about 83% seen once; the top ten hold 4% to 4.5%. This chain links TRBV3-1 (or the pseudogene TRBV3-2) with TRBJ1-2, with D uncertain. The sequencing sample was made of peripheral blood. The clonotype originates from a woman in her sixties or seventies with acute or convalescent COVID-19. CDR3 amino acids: CASSQVEGLGSYTF. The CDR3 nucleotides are TGTGCCAGCAGCCAAGTGGAGGGATTGGGAAGCTACACCTTC.